A selection of T cell receptor beta chains follows, all from one sample in a study of CD8+CD57+ T cells in acquired aplastic anemia. From the reads, TCRdb called clonotypes with MiXCR, one entry per CDR3 protein. Among 98,000 or so distinct CDR3 sequences, 40% to 65% were seen once, and the ten largest hold about a third. The sequenced sample consisted of sorted CD4+, CD8+, or CD8+CD57+ T cells (not recorded which) from PBMCs. Source of these receptors: a human donor in good health, serving as a control. The CDR3 runs from the conserved cysteine through the conserved F or W. The D gene is left open where the match is weak. Clone sizes are given selectively: once, few, many, or a class where the clone is expanded.

abundance,j_gene,v_gene,d_gene,CDR3aa,CDR3nt
-,TRBJ1-1,TRBV19,-,CASSIRRDGNAFF,TGTGCCAGTAGTATACGCCGGGACGGTAATGCTTTCTTT
-,TRBJ2-7,TRBV15,-,CATSRLQGSYEQYF,TGTGCCACCAGCAGACTCCAGGGTTCCTACGAGCAGTACTTC
-,TRBJ1-4,TRBV5-1,-,CASSADTWSNSEKLFF,TGCGCCAGCAGCGCTGACACTTGGAGTAATAGTGAAAAACTGTTTTTT
many,TRBJ2-7,TRBV7-2,-,CASSFEMMAGYEQYF,TGTGCCAGCAGCTTCGAGATGATGGCTGGCTACGAGCAGTACTTC
-,TRBJ2-5,TRBV20-1,-,CSGKGGQETQYF,TGCAGTGGCAAGGGGGGCCAAGAGACCCAGTACTTC
many,TRBJ1-6,TRBV30,-,CAWSVQSPIYNSPLHF,TGTGCCTGGAGTGTACAATCTCCTATCTATAATTCACCCCTCCACTTT
many,TRBJ2-7,TRBV4-3,-,CASSQGYAGGSYEQYF,TGCGCCAGCAGCCAAGGCTATGCAGGGGGGTCCTACGAGCAGTACTTC
-,TRBJ2-7,TRBV2,TRBD1,CASSQDRVNYEQYF,TGTGCCAGCAGTCAGGACAGGGTTAACTACGAGCAGTACTTC
few,TRBJ2-2,TRBV3-1,TRBD2,CASSQERWHFSGGGELFF,TGTGCCAGCAGCCAAGAAAGGTGGCACTTTTCGGGGGGCGGGGAGCTGTTTTTT
-,TRBJ2-1,TRBV10-1,-,CASSGPGALEQFF,TGCGCCAGCAGTGGGCCGGGGGCGCTCGAGCAGTTCTTC
-,TRBJ1-5,TRBV15,-,CATSRGSNQPQHF,TGTGCCACCAGCAGAGGTAGCAATCAGCCCCAGCATTTT
-,TRBJ1-6,TRBV10-3,-,CAISDGGVGSPLHF,TGTGCCATCAGTGATGGAGGGGTAGGTTCACCCCTCCACTTT
few,TRBJ1-5,TRBV15,-,CATSRAFRESNQPQHF,TGTGCCACCAGCAGAGCGTTCAGGGAGAGCAATCAGCCCCAGCATTTT
-,TRBJ2-4,TRBV27,TRBD2,CASSWTGGGDIQYF,TGTGCCAGCAGTTGGACCGGGGGGGGAGACATTCAGTACTTC
many,TRBJ2-5,TRBV29-1,-,CSVVPLRTGDQETQYF,TGCAGCGTTGTCCCCCTCCGGACGGGGGATCAAGAGACCCAGTACTTC
-,TRBJ1-1,TRBV20-1,-,CSASTQGTEAFF,TGCAGTGCATCGACCCAAGGGACTGAAGCTTTCTTT
-,TRBJ2-4,TRBV15,-,CATSRAGSGGQYF,TGTGCCACCAGCAGGGCGGGCTCAGGGGGGCAGTACTTC
many,TRBJ2-3,TRBV5-5,TRBD1,CASRTTGGGTDTQYF,TGTGCCAGCAGAACAACAGGGGGCGGGACAGATACGCAGTATTTT
few,TRBJ2-7,TRBV10-1,TRBD1,CASSDTIQGAPTYEQYF,TGCGCCAGCAGTGACACCATTCAGGGGGCGCCTACCTACGAGCAGTACTTC
-,TRBJ1-1,TRBV12-3/TRBV12-4,-,CASRLNRAIEAFF,TGTGCCAGCAGACTCAACAGGGCAATTGAAGCTTTCTTT
-,TRBJ2-3,TRBV7-8,TRBD2,CASSSFDGAGFDTQYF,TGTGCCAGCAGCTCTTTCGACGGAGCGGGGTTTGATACGCAGTATTTT
many,TRBJ1-5,TRBV4-2,-,CASSQDDSQPQHF,TGTGCCAGCAGCCAAGACGACAGTCAGCCCCAGCATTTT
-,TRBJ1-2,TRBV19,-,CASRSWPGDGGYTF,TGTGCCAGTAGATCCTGGCCCGGGGATGGTGGCTACACCTTC
-,TRBJ2-7,TRBV29-1,-,CSVLEVYEQYF,TGCAGCGTTTTAGAGGTCTACGAGCAGTACTTC
-,TRBJ2-7,TRBV3-1,TRBD1,CASSWTGQGHHEQYF,TGTGCCAGCAGCTGGACGGGACAGGGTCACCACGAGCAGTACTTC
-,TRBJ2-7,TRBV6-5,TRBD1,CASSYSDRGTYEQYF,TGTGCCAGCAGTTACTCGGACAGGGGAACCTACGAGCAGTACTTC
many,TRBJ1-1,TRBV7-2,-,CASSLVGAVTEAFF,TGTGCCAGCAGCTTAGTCGGGGCGGTTACTGAAGCTTTCTTT
-,TRBJ2-1,TRBV29-1,TRBD2,CSVPAGLAGNNEQFF,TGCAGCGTTCCCGCGGGACTAGCGGGGAACAATGAGCAGTTCTTC
few,TRBJ2-7,TRBV25-1,TRBD1,CASSGQNGTVPYGRYF,TGTGCCAGCAGCGGTCAGAACGGGACAGTCCCCTACGGGCGGTACTTC
many,TRBJ1-4,TRBV19,-,CASTTPLEGEKLFF,TGTGCCAGTACCACCCCCTTGGAGGGTGAAAAACTGTTTTTT
-,TRBJ2-7,TRBV29-1,-,CSVGSPGGTYEQYF,TGCAGCGTTGGCTCTCCCGGGGGCACCTACGAGCAGTACTTC